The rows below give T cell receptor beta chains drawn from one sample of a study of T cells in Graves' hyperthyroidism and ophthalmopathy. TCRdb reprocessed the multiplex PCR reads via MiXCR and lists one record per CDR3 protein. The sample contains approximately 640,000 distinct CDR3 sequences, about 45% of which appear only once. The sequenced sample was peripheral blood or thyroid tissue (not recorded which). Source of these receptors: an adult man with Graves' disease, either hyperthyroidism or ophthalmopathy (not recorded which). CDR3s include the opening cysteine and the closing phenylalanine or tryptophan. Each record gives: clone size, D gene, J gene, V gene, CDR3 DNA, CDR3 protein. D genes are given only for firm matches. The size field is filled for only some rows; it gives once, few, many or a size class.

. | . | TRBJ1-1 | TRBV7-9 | TGTGCCAGCAGCGCCCGACAGTTTATGAACACTGAAGCTTTCTTT | CASSARQFMNTEAFF
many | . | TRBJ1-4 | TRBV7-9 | TGTGCCAGCAGCCATCCTAAAGGCACGGCCGCAACTAATGAAAAACTGTTTTTT | CASSHPKGTAATNEKLFF
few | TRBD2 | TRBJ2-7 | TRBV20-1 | TGCAGTGCCATTATGCGGACTAGCGGGAGAGATGAGCAGTACTTC | CSAIMRTSGRDEQYF
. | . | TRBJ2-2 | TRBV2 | TGTGCCAGCAGTGCTACTGACACCGGGGAGCTGTTTTTT | CASSATDTGELFF
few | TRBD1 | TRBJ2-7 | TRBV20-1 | TGCAGTCCCCAGAGACAGGGGAGCTCCTACGAGCAGTACTTC | CSPQRQGSSYEQYF
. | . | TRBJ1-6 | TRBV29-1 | TGCAGCGTCCAACCGGGCACGTCACCCCTCCACTTT | CSVQPGTSPLHF
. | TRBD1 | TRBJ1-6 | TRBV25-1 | TGTGCCAGCGTGGGGACAGGGCTTAATTCACCCCTCCACTTT | CASVGTGLNSPLHF
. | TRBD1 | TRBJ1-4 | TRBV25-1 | TGTGCCTGGAGTCCTCGACAGGGGAATGAAAAACTGTTTTTT | CAWSPRQGNEKLFF
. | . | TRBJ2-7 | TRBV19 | TGTGCCAGTAGCGCGGGCCTGAGCTCCTACGAGCAGTACTTC | CASSAGLSSYEQYF
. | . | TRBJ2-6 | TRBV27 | TGTGCCAGCAGTTTATATGTCTCTGGGGCCAACGTCCTGACTTTC | CASSLYVSGANVLTF
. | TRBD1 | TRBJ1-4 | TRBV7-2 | TGTGCCAGCAGCCCGGACAGGGATAATGAAAAACTGTTTTTT | CASSPDRDNEKLFF
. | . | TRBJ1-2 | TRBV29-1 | TGCAGCGTACCAAACAGGGACCCAAATAACTATGGCTACACCTTC | CSVPNRDPNNYGYTF
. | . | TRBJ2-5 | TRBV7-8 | TGTGCCAGCAGCTTAGATGGGGTATCTCAAGAGACCCAGTACTTC | CASSLDGVSQETQYF
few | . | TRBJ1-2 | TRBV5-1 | TGTGCCAGCAGCCAAGGATTCGGTAGCTACACCTTC | CASSQGFGSYTF
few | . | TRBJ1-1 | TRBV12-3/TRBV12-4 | TGTGCCAGCAATTCAGGGGTCAACACTGAAGCTTTCTTT | CASNSGVNTEAFF
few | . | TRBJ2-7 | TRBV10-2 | TGCGCCAGCAAACAGGACTTCTTTCCACCCGGTGACGAGCAGTACTTC | CASKQDFFPPGDEQYF
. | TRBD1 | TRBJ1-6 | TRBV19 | TGTGCCAGTAGGGCCGACAGGGGGAATCTGAATTCACCCCTCCACTTT | CASRADRGNLNSPLHF
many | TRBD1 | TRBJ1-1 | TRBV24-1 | TGTGCCACCAGTGTGGAGGGGGCCGGCGTGGGCGCTTTCTTT | CATSVEGAGVGAFF
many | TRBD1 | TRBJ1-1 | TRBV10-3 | TGTGCCATCGCAAGGGGGCATGATGAAGCTTTCTTT | CAIARGHDEAFF
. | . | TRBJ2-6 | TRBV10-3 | TGTGCCATCAGTGAGTCGGCAGCCCCGGGCTCTGGGGCCAACGTCCTGACTTTC | CAISESAAPGSGANVLTF
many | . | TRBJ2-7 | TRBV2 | TGTGCCAAAGGAGGGTATGGCTACGAGCAGTACTTC | CAKGGYGYEQYF
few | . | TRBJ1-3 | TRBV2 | TGTGCCAGCAAAGGAAACTCCGGAAACACCATATATTTT | CASKGNSGNTIYF
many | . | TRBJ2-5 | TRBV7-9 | TGTGCCAGCAGCCCCCCTTGGGCGGGCGAGACCCAGTACTTC | CASSPPWAGETQYF
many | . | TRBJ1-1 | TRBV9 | TGTGCCAGCAGCGAACACCCGAGTAGCACTGAAGCTTTCTTT | CASSEHPSSTEAFF
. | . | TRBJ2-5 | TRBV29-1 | TGCAGCGCAGGACGAGAGACCCAGTACTTC | CSAGRETQYF
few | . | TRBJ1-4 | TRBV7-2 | TGTGCCAGCAGCTTAGGAGTGGGACGAACTAATGAAAAACTGTTTTTT | CASSLGVGRTNEKLFF
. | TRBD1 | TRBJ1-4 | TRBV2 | TGTGCCAGCAGGACGACAGGGAAAACTAATGAAAAACTGTTTTTT | CASRTTGKTNEKLFF
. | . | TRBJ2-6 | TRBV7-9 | TGTGCCAGCAGCAACCGGGACTCTGGGGCCAACGTCCTGACTTTC | CASSNRDSGANVLTF
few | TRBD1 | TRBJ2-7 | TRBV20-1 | TGCAGTGCTAGAGAAGCAGGGGGAAGCTACGAGCAGTACTTC | CSAREAGGSYEQYF
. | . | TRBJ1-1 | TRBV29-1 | TGCAGCGCCGAGGGCGGGGGCTCTCTAGCTTTCTTT | CSAEGGGSLAFF
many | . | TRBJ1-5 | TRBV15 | TGTGCCACCAGCAGGGGACGTAGCAATCAGCCCCAGCATTTT | CATSRGRSNQPQHF
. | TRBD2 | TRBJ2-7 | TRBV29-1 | TGCAGCGTTGAGACCGGCGCGGGGGTGGACGAGCAGTACTTC | CSVETGAGVDEQYF
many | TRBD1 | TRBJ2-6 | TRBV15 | TGTGCCACCAGCAGTGACGTCCGGGACAGTTATCTCTCTGGGGCCAACGTCCTGACTTTC | CATSSDVRDSYLSGANVLTF
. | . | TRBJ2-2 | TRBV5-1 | TGCGCCAGCAGCACTCGGACAGAGAACACCGGGGAGCTGTTTTTT | CASSTRTENTGELFF
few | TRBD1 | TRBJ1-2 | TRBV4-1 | TGCGCCAGCAGCCAAGTCGGTAGGGGGCTTTATGGCTACACCTTC | CASSQVGRGLYGYTF
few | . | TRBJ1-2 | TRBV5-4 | TGTGCCAGCAGCTTGGAGGGCCGTACCGATGGCTACACCTTC | CASSLEGRTDGYTF
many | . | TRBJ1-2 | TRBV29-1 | TGCAGCGTTGTGCAGGGTGTCTTCTATGGCTACACCTTC | CSVVQGVFYGYTF
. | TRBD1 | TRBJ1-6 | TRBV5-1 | TGCGCCAGCAGCTTGGGACAGGGAATTTCACCCCTCCACTTT | CASSLGQGISPLHF
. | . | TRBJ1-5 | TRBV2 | TGTGCCAGCAGCCAAGGGGGTTCGAGACAGCCCCAGCATTTT | CASSQGGSRQPQHF
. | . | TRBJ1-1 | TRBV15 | TGTGCCAGCTCACCATTGACAGGACACAACACTGAAGCTTTCTTT | CASSPLTGHNTEAFF
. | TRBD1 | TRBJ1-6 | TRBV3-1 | TGTGCCAGCAGCCAATCCGACAGGGGAGGCGTCCCCCTCCACTTT | CASSQSDRGGVPLHF
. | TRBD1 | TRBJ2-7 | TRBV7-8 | TGTGCCAGCAGCCGTGGGGGACAGGGGAGGGAGCAGTACTTC | CASSRGGQGREQYF
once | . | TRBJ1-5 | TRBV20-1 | TGCAGCTTAGGGGTCGATCAGCCCCAGCATTTT | CSLGVDQPQHF
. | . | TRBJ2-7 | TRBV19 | TGTGCCAGTAGTATGCAGGGCTTCGGAGAGCAGTACTTC | CASSMQGFGEQYF
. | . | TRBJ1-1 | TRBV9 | TGTGCCAGCAGGGAAGACACCATGAACACTGAAGCTTTCTTT | CASREDTMNTEAFF
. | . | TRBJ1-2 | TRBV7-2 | TGTGCCAGCAGCCCCTCCACAGGCAGTGTTCGAGGCTACACCTTC | CASSPSTGSVRGYTF
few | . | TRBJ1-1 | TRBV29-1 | TGCAGCGCAAATCCTCAGGGCGTGAACACTGAAGCTTTCTTT | CSANPQGVNTEAFF
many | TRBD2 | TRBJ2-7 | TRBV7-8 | TGTGCCAGCAGCACATCTAGCGGCCTTGGTTGGCAGTACTTC | CASSTSSGLGWQYF
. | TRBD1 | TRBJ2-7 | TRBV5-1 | TGCGCCAGCAGTTTTAGACAGGGAAACCTCGAGCAGTACTTC | CASSFRQGNLEQYF
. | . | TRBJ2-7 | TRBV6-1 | TGTGCCAGCAGTGAATTGCCAGACATCTACGAGCAGTACTTC | CASSELPDIYEQYF
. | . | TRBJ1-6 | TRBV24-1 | TGTGCCACCAGTGAAGGGACCGCCCGTGAACCCCTCCACTTT | CATSEGTAREPLHF